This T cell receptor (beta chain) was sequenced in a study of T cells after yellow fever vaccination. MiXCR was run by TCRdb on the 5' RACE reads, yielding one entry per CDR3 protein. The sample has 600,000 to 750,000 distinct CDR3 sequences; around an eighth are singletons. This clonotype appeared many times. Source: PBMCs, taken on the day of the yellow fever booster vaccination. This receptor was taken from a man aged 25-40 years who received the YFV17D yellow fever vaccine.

CDR3 protein: CASSLKKSGLPYQETQYF. CDR3 nucleotides: TGTGCCAGCAGCTTAAAAAAATCAGGGCTCCCGTACCAAGAGACCCAGTACTTC. The gene calls are TRBV11-2 and TRBJ2-5; maybe TRBD1 (5 bases). The V and J ends lost 2 bases and 0 bases respectively, with 19 bases between them. CDR3 length: 18 residues. Looked up from germline, CDR1 is SGHAT and CDR2 is FQNNGV.